In this sample, the clone carrying this T cell receptor beta chain turned up once. The antigen is undetermined. One end of the junction varies from germline; a read error may be responsible. Germline V gene lookup returns CDR1 SGHAT and CDR2 FQNNGV. The CDR3 runs to 15 residues. This entry comes from a study of cytomegalovirus exposure and HLA in healthy donors. Study context: Around 80 million unique TCRs from HLA-typed donors were held in an early data release. General study points: Whilst most TCR sequences proved rare, a subset of public TCRs occurred across many donors.

The donors were healthy bone marrow donors. For the donor in question, CMV serostatus went unrecorded. Primers for the PCR totalled 60 Vbeta and 13 Jbeta. Only in-frame clones appear in the TCRdb table, and some are missing; sequencing was by immunoSEQ multiplex PCR. This sample has over 200,000 clones, with approximately 81% found just once. The TCR was taken from a human donor in good health. This rearrangement joins TRBV11-2 to TRBJ2-7; 9 bases are a match to TRBD2. The sequenced material came from PBMCs. The CDR3 region is CASSLDRTSAYEQYF. In DNA form, the CDR3 reads TGTGCCAGCAGCCTAGACCGGACTAGCGCCTACGAGCAGTACTTC.